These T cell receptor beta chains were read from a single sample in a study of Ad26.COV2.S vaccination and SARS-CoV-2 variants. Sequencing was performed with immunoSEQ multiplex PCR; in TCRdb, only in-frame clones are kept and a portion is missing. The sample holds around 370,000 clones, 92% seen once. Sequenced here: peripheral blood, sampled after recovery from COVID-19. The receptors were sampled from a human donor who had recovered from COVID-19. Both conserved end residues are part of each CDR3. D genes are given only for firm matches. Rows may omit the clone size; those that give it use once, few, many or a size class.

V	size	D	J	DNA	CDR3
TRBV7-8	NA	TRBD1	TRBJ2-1	TGTGCCAGCACCTCCCGGAGGGACAGGGGTTTCTATGAGCAGTTCTTC	CASTSRRDRGFYEQFF
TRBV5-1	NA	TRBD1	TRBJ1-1	TGCGCCAGCAGCATCGGGACAGAAGGCGCTGAAGCTTTCTTT	CASSIGTEGAEAFF
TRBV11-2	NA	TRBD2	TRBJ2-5	TGTGCCAGCAGCTTGGCCCCTCTGGGCGGGGGAAGGGAGACCCAGTACTTC	CASSLAPLGGGRETQYF
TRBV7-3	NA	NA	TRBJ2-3	TGTGCCAGCAGCTTATCCAGAGGGGATACGCAGTATTTT	CASSLSRGDTQYF
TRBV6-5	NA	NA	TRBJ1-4	TGTGCCAGCGGGGGAGTGAAAGAAAAACTGTTTTTT	CASGGVKEKLFF
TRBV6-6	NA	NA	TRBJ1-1	TGTGCCAGCAGACGATGGGACCCTACCGTATCCATGAACACTGAAGCTTTCTTT	CASRRWDPTVSMNTEAFF
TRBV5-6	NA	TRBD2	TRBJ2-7	TGTGCCAGCAGCTTGGGGCTAGCGGGGGGGCCTTCCTCCTACGAGCAGTACTTC	CASSLGLAGGPSSYEQYF
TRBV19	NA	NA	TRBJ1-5	TGTGCCAGTAGTATATCCGACCAATGGCCCCAGCATTTT	CASSISDQWPQHF
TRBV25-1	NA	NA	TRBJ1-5	TGTGCCAGCAGTGGAGGCTTTACCAATCAGCCCCAGCATTTT	CASSGGFTNQPQHF
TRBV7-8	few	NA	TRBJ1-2	TGTGCCAGCAGCTTAGGGCAGGGAGTGGGCGGCTACACCTTC	CASSLGQGVGGYTF
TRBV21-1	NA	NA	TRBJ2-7	TGTGCCAGCAGCAAAGCGAGGACCAGATTCTACGAGCAGTACTTC	CASSKARTRFYEQYF
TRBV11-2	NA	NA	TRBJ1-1	TGTGCCAGCAGCGTCGACAGAACTGAAGCTTTCTTT	CASSVDRTEAFF
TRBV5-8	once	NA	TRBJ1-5	TGTGCCAGCAGCTTGGATGTAGGGCGTAATCAGCCCCAGCATTTT	CASSLDVGRNQPQHF
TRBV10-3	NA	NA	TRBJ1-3	TGTGCCATACACATTGGAAACACCATATATTTT	CAIHIGNTIYF
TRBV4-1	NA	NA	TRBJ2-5	TGCGCCAGCAGCCAAGATGGGGCGTTACAAGAGACCCAGTACTTC	CASSQDGALQETQYF
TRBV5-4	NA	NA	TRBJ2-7	TGTGCCAGCAGCTTGGATCTTAGGACGGGCGAGCAGTACTTC	CASSLDLRTGEQYF
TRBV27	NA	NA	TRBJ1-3	TGTGCCAGCAGTTTATCGAGACACTCTGGAAACACCATATATTTT	CASSLSRHSGNTIYF
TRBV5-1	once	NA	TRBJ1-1	TGCGCCAGCAGCTTGTTTACAGGGATAGGTACTGAAGCTTTCTTT	CASSLFTGIGTEAFF
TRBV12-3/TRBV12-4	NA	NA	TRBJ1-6	TGTGCCAGCAGTCCAGGGACACCCACACCCCTCCACTTT	CASSPGTPTPLHF
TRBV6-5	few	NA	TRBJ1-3	TGTGCCAGCAGTTACTCGAGTGCAGGGGGAAACACCATATATTTT	CASSYSSAGGNTIYF
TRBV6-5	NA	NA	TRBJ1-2	TGTGCCAGCAGTCAGAATAGGAACTATGGCTACACCTTC	CASSQNRNYGYTF
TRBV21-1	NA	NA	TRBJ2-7	TGTGCCAGCAGCACCTCAGGGGGCCTCTCCTACGAGCAGTACTTC	CASSTSGGLSYEQYF
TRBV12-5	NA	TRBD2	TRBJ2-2	TGTGCTAGTGGTTTGACCACTAGCGGGGGGCCCGGGGAGCTGTTTTTT	CASGLTTSGGPGELFF
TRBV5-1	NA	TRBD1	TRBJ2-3	TGCGCCAGCAGCGTACTACAGGGGGCGCCAGCAGATACGCAGTATTTT	CASSVLQGAPADTQYF
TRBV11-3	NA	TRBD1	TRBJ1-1	TGTGCCAGCAGCAACCCCTCCGGACAGGGGGACACTGAAGCTTTCTTT	CASSNPSGQGDTEAFF
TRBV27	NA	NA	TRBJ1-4	TGTGCCAGCAGTTTATGGACATCTGGTGAAAAACTGTTTTTT	CASSLWTSGEKLFF
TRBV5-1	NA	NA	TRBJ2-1	TGCGCCAGCAGCTTGGCGGGGTCCTACAATGAGCAGTTCTTC	CASSLAGSYNEQFF
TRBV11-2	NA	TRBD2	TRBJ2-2	TGTGCCACCGGCCCAGCGGGGGCTTACACCGGGGAGCTGTTTTTT	CATGPAGAYTGELFF
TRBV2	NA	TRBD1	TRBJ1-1	TGTGCCAGCAGTACAGGGGGGGCCACTGAAGCTTTCTTT	CASSTGGATEAFF
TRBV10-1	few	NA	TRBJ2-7	TGCGCCAGCAGTGAAGGAGGGGCGCAGTACTTC	CASSEGGAQYF
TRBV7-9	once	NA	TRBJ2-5	TGTGCCAGCAGCCCCCCCCTGGTGGGGATCGGAGAGACCCAGTACTTC	CASSPPLVGIGETQYF
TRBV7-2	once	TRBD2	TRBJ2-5	TGTGCCAGCAACCGAAGACTAGCAAATCAAGAGACCCAGTACTTC	CASNRRLANQETQYF
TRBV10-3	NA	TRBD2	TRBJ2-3	TGTGCCATCAGTAGGACCGGGGGGGCGGGAGATACGCAGTATTTT	CAISRTGGAGDTQYF
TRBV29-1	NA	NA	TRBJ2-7	TGCAGCGTTGTGAGGGACGGAGACTACGAGCAGTACTTC	CSVVRDGDYEQYF
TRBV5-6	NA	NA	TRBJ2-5	TGTGCCAGCAGCTTAAGTCGGCCTCGGGAGACCCAGTACTTC	CASSLSRPRETQYF
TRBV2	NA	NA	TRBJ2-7	TGTGCCAGCAGGGAGACAGGATACTACGAGCAGTACTTC	CASRETGYYEQYF
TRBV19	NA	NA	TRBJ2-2	TGTGCCAGTAGTGGAGCCATGCCCGGGGAGCTGTTTTTT	CASSGAMPGELFF
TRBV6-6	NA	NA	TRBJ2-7	TGTGCCAGCAGTTACCAGGGGAGCTCCTACGAGCAGTACTTC	CASSYQGSSYEQYF
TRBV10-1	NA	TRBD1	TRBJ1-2	TGCGCCAGCGGAGGGACAGGGTATGGCTACACCTTC	CASGGTGYGYTF
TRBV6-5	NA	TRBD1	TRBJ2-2	TGTGCCAGCAGCGGGACAGGGAGCACCGGGGAGCTGTTTTTT	CASSGTGSTGELFF
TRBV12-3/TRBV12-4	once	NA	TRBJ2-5	TGTGCCAGCAATAAGGAGGGACGAGAGACCCAGTACTTC	CASNKEGRETQYF
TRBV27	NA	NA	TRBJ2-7	TGTGCCAGCAGTTTATCGCCTGACGGTAGCTCCTACGAGCAGTACTTC	CASSLSPDGSSYEQYF
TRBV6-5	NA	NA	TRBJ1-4	TGTGCCAGCAGCCCAACTAATGAAAAACTGTTTTTT	CASSPTNEKLFF
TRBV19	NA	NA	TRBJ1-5	TGTGCCAGTAGTATAGCGCCAAGAGTAAAAAATCAGCCCCAGCATTTT	CASSIAPRVKNQPQHF
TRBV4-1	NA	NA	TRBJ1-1	TGCGCCAGCAGCCTAGAAGGCGGAGGGTTAAGCACTGAAGCTTTCTTT	CASSLEGGGLSTEAFF
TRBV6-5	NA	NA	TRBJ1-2	TGTGCCAGCAGTTACGATCGGAGCTATGGCTACACCTTC	CASSYDRSYGYTF
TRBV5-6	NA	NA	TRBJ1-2	TGTGCCAGCAGCTTGGAGCCGATGAACTATGGCTACACCTTC	CASSLEPMNYGYTF
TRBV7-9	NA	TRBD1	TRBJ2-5	TGTGCCAGCAGTTTCAACAGGGGTCAGGAGACCCAGTACTTC	CASSFNRGQETQYF